This is a list of T cell receptor beta chains from one sample in a study of immune cell composition in non-small cell lung cancer. Measured with immunoSEQ multiplex PCR; TCRdb has only the in-frame clones, and not every one. The table includes approximately 2,800 clones, 78% detected once. Sequenced sample: lung tumor tissue. These receptors came from a human donor with non-small cell lung cancer. Both conserved end residues are part of each CDR3. D genes are given only for firm matches. Not every row has a clone size; where given, it reads once, few, many or a size class.

TRBV5-5	.	TRBD1	TRBJ2-5	CASSLAGGGETQYF	TGTGCCAGCAGCTTGGCAGGGGGTGGGGAGACCCAGTACTTC
TRBV18	.	.	TRBJ2-5	CASSPTALRETQYF	TGTGCCAGCTCACCGACAGCCCTCAGGGAGACCCAGTACTTC
TRBV10-3	once	TRBD1	TRBJ2-6	CAIREDRAAEANVLTF	TGTGCCATCAGGGAAGACAGGGCCGCTGAGGCCAACGTCCTGACTTTC
TRBV19	.	TRBD2	TRBJ2-1	CASKKAGPVDEQFF	TGTGCCAGTAAAAAAGCGGGACCGGTAGATGAGCAGTTCTTC
TRBV7-8	.	.	TRBJ1-3	CASRTHSRSGNTIYF	TGTGCCAGCAGGACACACAGCCGCTCTGGAAACACCATATATTTT
TRBV5-1	.	.	TRBJ1-3	CASSLEVASGNTIYF	TGCGCCAGCAGCTTGGAAGTAGCCTCTGGAAACACCATATATTTT
TRBV28	.	.	TRBJ2-3	CASSFLAGTDTQYF	TGTGCCAGCAGTTTCCTAGCAGGCACAGATACGCAGTATTTT
TRBV5-1	.	.	TRBJ2-5	CASSLGQFQETQYF	TGCGCCAGCAGCTTGGGGCAGTTCCAAGAGACCCAGTACTTC
TRBV11-1	.	TRBD2	TRBJ2-7	CASSPTSGGRSSYEQYF	TGTGCCAGCAGCCCCACTTCGGGCGGGAGATCATCCTACGAGCAGTACTTC
TRBV9	.	TRBD2	TRBJ2-2	CASSTISGNLNTGELFF	TGTGCCAGCAGCACGATTAGCGGGAACTTAAACACCGGGGAGCTGTTTTTT
TRBV5-1	.	TRBD2	TRBJ2-3	CASSTSEAGGGGDTQYF	TGCGCCAGCAGCACTTCAGAAGCGGGAGGTGGGGGAGATACGCAGTATTTT
TRBV27	.	TRBD2	TRBJ2-7	CASSSGTSSYEQYF	TGTGCCAGCAGTTCCGGGACTAGCTCCTACGAGCAGTACTTC
TRBV29-1	.	TRBD2	TRBJ2-3	CSVDLAGSVTDTQYF	TGCAGCGTTGACTTAGCGGGGTCTGTCACAGATACGCAGTATTTT
TRBV5-6	.	.	TRBJ2-2	CASSLSTENTGELFF	TGTGCCAGCAGCTTGTCGACAGAGAACACCGGGGAGCTGTTTTTT
TRBV7-9	.	.	TRBJ2-7	CASSTTPGTYEQYF	TGTGCCAGCAGCACCACGCCCGGGACTTACGAGCAGTACTTC
TRBV11-3	.	TRBD2	TRBJ2-1	CASRSTSGRRGNYYNEQFF	TGTGCCAGCAGATCGACTAGCGGGAGAAGGGGCAATTACTACAATGAGCAGTTCTTC
TRBV7-8	few	.	TRBJ2-1	CASSLDRRAAHNEQFF	TGTGCCAGCAGCTTAGATAGGAGGGCCGCCCACAATGAGCAGTTCTTC
TRBV6-6	.	.	TRBJ1-2	CASSELGGRGYGYTF	TGTGCCAGCTCAGAACTCGGGGGACGAGGCTATGGCTACACCTTC
TRBV29-1	.	.	TRBJ2-7	CSVGGATISYEQYF	TGCAGCGTTGGTGGGGCAACCATCTCCTACGAGCAGTACTTC
TRBV5-5	once	.	TRBJ2-7	CASSLSGSSYEQYF	TGTGCCAGCAGCTTGTCCGGGAGTTCTTACGAGCAGTACTTC
TRBV6-1	once	.	TRBJ2-7	CASSEASEQYF	TGTGCCAGCAGTGAAGCTAGCGAGCAGTACTTC
TRBV6-4	.	TRBD1	TRBJ1-6	CASSVTGQGNSPLHF	TGTGCCAGCAGTGTCACGGGACAGGGTAATTCACCCCTCCACTTT
TRBV5-1	.	TRBD1	TRBJ2-3	CASSWGTGGALDTQYF	TGCGCCAGCAGCTGGGGGACAGGGGGCGCCTTAGATACGCAGTATTTT
TRBV5-4	.	.	TRBJ2-1	CASSPRGAGRDNEQFF	TGTGCCAGCAGCCCTAGAGGTGCGGGACGGGACAATGAGCAGTTCTTC
TRBV5-1	.	TRBD2	TRBJ2-7	CASSPLSGSFYEQYF	TGCGCCAGCAGCCCTCTTAGCGGGAGCTTTTACGAGCAGTACTTC
TRBV7-9	.	TRBD1	TRBJ2-2	CASSQQGTGELFF	TGTGCCAGCAGCCAACAGGGGACCGGGGAGCTGTTTTTT
TRBV7-9	.	.	TRBJ2-2	CASSPGEGDTGELFF	TGTGCCAGCAGCCCAGGGGAGGGCGACACCGGGGAGCTGTTTTTT
TRBV5-1	.	.	TRBJ1-1	CASSAWQGNTEAFF	TGCGCCAGCAGCGCATGGCAGGGGAACACTGAAGCTTTCTTT
TRBV15	.	.	TRBJ2-1	CATSREGGAGLNEQFF	TGTGCCACCAGCAGAGAGGGGGGGGCAGGGCTCAATGAGCAGTTCTTC
TRBV7-2	.	.	TRBJ2-7	CASSLGGLNPHEQYF	TGTGCCAGCAGCTTAGGCGGGTTGAACCCCCACGAGCAGTACTTC
TRBV28	.	.	TRBJ1-2	CASRRLRGGYTF	TGTGCCAGCAGGCGGCTCAGGGGAGGCTACACCTTC
TRBV10-3	.	TRBD1	TRBJ2-2	CAISAGQQFYTGELFF	TGTGCCATCAGTGCGGGACAGCAGTTTTACACCGGGGAGCTGTTTTTT
TRBV30	few	TRBD1	TRBJ1-1	CAWSTGMNTEAFF	TGTGCCTGGTCGACAGGGATGAACACTGAAGCTTTCTTT
TRBV2	.	TRBD1	TRBJ2-7	CASSGQGSSYEQYF	TGTGCCAGCAGCGGACAGGGGTCATCCTACGAGCAGTACTTC
TRBV29-1	.	TRBD2	TRBJ2-1	CSVLGTSGSSSYNEQFF	TGCAGCGTTTTAGGGACTAGCGGTTCCAGCTCCTACAATGAGCAGTTCTTC
TRBV6-1	.	.	TRBJ2-5	CASSEQQETQYF	TGTGCCAGCAGTGAACAACAAGAGACCCAGTACTTC
TRBV4-3	once	TRBD1	TRBJ1-5	CASSQDLQGNQPQHF	TGCGCCAGCAGCCAAGATTTACAGGGGAATCAGCCCCAGCATTTT
TRBV10-3	few	TRBD1	TRBJ2-1	CAIGQTGTGDNEQFF	TGTGCCATCGGGCAGACCGGGACAGGGGACAATGAGCAGTTCTTC
TRBV4-1	.	.	TRBJ1-2	CASSHIQAEDYGYTF	TGCGCCAGCAGCCATATACAGGCGGAAGACTATGGCTACACCTTC
TRBV29-1	.	.	TRBJ2-7	CSVWGQAPLYEQYF	TGCAGCGTTTGGGGCCAGGCCCCTCTCTACGAGCAGTACTTC
TRBV6-5	.	.	TRBJ1-1	CASSSRQSRKNTEAFF	TGTGCCAGCAGTTCCCGACAGTCCCGTAAGAACACTGAAGCTTTCTTT
TRBV7-2	.	.	TRBJ2-7	CASSLSGAIKGQYF	TGTGCCAGCAGCTTAAGTGGGGCCATAAAAGGGCAGTACTTC
TRBV28	.	TRBD1	TRBJ2-4	CASSLWRQGAVKNIQYF	TGTGCCAGCAGTTTATGGAGACAGGGGGCGGTCAAAAACATTCAGTACTTC
TRBV5-1	.	.	TRBJ1-6	CASSLGEQGALHF	TGCGCCAGCAGCTTGGGGGAACAGGGAGCCCTCCACTTT
TRBV6-5	.	.	TRBJ2-2	CASSYKAGNTGELFF	TGTGCCAGCAGTTACAAGGCAGGAAACACCGGGGAGCTGTTTTTT
TRBV28	.	TRBD2	TRBJ2-7	CASIPSGRWYEQYF	TGTGCCAGCATACCTAGCGGGAGGTGGTACGAGCAGTACTTC
TRBV28	once	.	TRBJ2-7	CASSFPPQGEQYF	TGTGCCAGCAGTTTCCCGCCCCAGGGGGAGCAGTACTTC
TRBV18	.	TRBD2	TRBJ2-2	CASSETSGTLVGELFF	TGTGCCAGCTCGGAGACTAGCGGGACCCTAGTCGGGGAGCTGTTTTTT
TRBV5-1	.	.	TRBJ2-2	CASSLTNRLAGELFF	TGCGCCAGCAGCCTGACTAATAGACTCGCCGGGGAGCTGTTTTTT
TRBV11-3	.	.	TRBJ2-3	CASSFGTDTQYF	TGTGCCAGCAGCTTCGGGACAGATACGCAGTATTTT
TRBV5-1	.	.	TRBJ2-6	CASSPVGTPSSGANVLTF	TGCGCCAGCAGCCCAGTGGGGACTCCTAGCTCTGGGGCCAACGTCCTGACTTTC
TRBV7-2	.	TRBD2	TRBJ2-1	CASSVNPGLEQFF	TGTGCCAGCAGCGTAAACCCGGGACTAGAGCAGTTCTTC
TRBV5-8	.	TRBD1	TRBJ1-6	CASSPTPGQGNSPLHF	TGTGCCAGCAGCCCCACACCGGGACAGGGGAATTCACCCCTCCACTTT